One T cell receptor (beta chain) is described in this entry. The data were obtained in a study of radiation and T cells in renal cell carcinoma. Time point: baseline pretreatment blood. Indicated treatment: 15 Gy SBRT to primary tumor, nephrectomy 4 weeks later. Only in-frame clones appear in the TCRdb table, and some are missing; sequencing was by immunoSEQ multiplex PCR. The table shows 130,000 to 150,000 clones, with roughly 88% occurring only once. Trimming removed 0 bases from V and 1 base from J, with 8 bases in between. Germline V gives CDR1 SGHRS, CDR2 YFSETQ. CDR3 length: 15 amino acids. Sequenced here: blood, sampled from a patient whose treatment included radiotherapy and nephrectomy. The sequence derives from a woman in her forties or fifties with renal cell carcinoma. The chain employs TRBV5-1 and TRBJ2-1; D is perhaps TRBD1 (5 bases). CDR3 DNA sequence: TGCGCCAGCAGCTTGGCGACAGTATCCTACAATGAGCAGTTCTTC. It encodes CASSLATVSYNEQFF.